This T cell receptor (beta chain) was sequenced in a study of human versus mouse CDR3 diversity and MHC coevolution. Study-wide points: In humans, T-cell selection involved five or six MHC II alleles.

Some clones are missing from TCRdb's copy, which holds only in-frame ones; the method was immunoSEQ multiplex PCR. The data show around 77,000 clones, less than 95% seen once. V lost 4 bases and J 7 bases, leaving 8 bases between the germline ends. The CDR3 covers 11 residues. The germline gives CDR1 SQVTM, CDR2 ANQGSEA. Cells were CD45RO-negative CD62L-positive naive CD4 T cells sorted from PBMCs. This clone was recorded only once. Antigen: not known. The sample comprised naive CD4+ T cells from blood. Subset reported: CD45RO-negative CD62L-positive naive CD4 T cells. The chain uses TRBV29-1 and TRBJ2-1; D gene ambiguous. This TCR derives from a person between 25 and 69 years old in good health. CDR3 coding DNA: TGCAGCGTTGGCCTAACGAATGAGCAGTTCTTC. Its translation is CSVGLTNEQFF.